This entry is about one T cell receptor beta chain. This clonotype was counted ten times or more. It lacks a known antigen. No much larger clonotype is one base removed from it; base qualities were not supplied. The data were taken from a study of T cells in Graves' hyperthyroidism and ophthalmopathy (dated by TCRdb to between 2018 and 2021). With regard to the full study: Peripheral blood was sampled at the time of initial diagnosis, prior to any treatment. Thyroid tissue and blood T-cell repertoires from about 6 Graves' hyperthyroidism patients were also compared in the study. After sampling, hyperthyroidism patients received methimazole starting at 30 mg daily, and ophthalmopathy patients received high-dose intravenous methylprednisolone. To identify TCR V-J signatures that set the groups apart, the researchers used a discovery cohort of 90 to 100 patients, made up of under 50 with Graves' ophthalmopathy and 55 to 65 with stable Graves' hyperthyroidism. Prospective prediction of ophthalmopathy was tested in an independent validation cohort of some 19 hyperthyroidism patients and roughly 16 patients who later progressed to ophthalmopathy. The paper reports TCR Vbeta CDR3 sequencing of 130 to 150 peripheral blood samples: around 41 ophthalmopathy, about 75 hyperthyroidism and 17 progressor patients. The roughly 94 discovery patients were randomly divided into training and test sets at a 7:3 ratio. Beyond this particular receptor, the publication reports: No statistical method was used to fix the sample size in advance, and group allocation was not hidden from the investigators. A 13 V-J signature model separated ophthalmopathy from stable hyperthyroidism, with over 85% sensitivity and just under 84% specificity in cross-validation and 80%/75% in testing. During validation, the model predicted progression to ophthalmopathy a median of roughly six months ahead of onset, with almost 71% sensitivity and 72.22% specificity. Most expanded thyroid clonotypes (frequency above 0.001) were also found in blood, which suggests that blood repertoires may mirror thyroid immune responses.

TCR beta CDR3 regions were amplified from RNA transcripts. The first round of RT-PCR for the TCR CDR3 was performed with the HTBI primer set and the Qiagen OneStep RT-PCR kit. The libraries were constructed in a second round of multiplex PCR and then size-selected and purified. Libraries were sequenced paired-end with 100 bp reads on an Illumina HiSeq2000. In the source study's methods: Raw data were processed with SOAPnuke, discarding reads with adapters, uncalled bases, mean Phred below 15, or no exact constant-primer or identifier match. COPE v1.2.5 was used to merge the high-quality paired reads, and each unique nucleotide sequence was defined as a clonotype. MiTCR v1.1 was used to align the clonotypes against IMGT TRBV, TRBD and TRBJ reference segments. The analysis included only V-J combinations with a frequency above 0.0001, which together covered more than 98% of the repertoires. A TCS score was defined as the ratio between F50 (clonal expansion) and ExV (chaos), using BLOSUM62-based TCRdist between CDR3 peptides within each V-J. Welch's t-statistics and random forest reduced some 510 V-J features to 13, which were used in a naive Bayes classifier (R e1071). TCRdb reran the public reads through fastp at Q25 and MiXCR, keeping productive beta chains. Rows matching on CDR3 protein sequence are summarized as one entry with the most common DNA and genes. TCRdb's processing, not the study's, gives the V and J calls here. Across this sample there are more than 250,000 distinct CDR3 sequences, with around 15% seen only once. 30% of the sample belongs to the ten largest clones.

Hyperthyroidism patients were newly diagnosed, had a disease duration of under 2 months, and were aged 18 to 65 years. Any patient with an uncontrolled infection, another autoimmune disease, pregnancy or lactation was excluded. Diagnoses were based on clinical symptoms, serum thyroxine and TRAb, thyroid ultrasound and orbital computed tomography. Blood from progressor patients was drawn when they were first diagnosed with hyperthyroidism, before any ophthalmopathy symptoms appeared. PBMCs were isolated from 8 to 10 ml of fresh peripheral blood by Ficoll-Paque density gradient centrifugation. Progressor patients were initially diagnosed with Graves' hyperthyroidism and developed ophthalmopathy during follow-up. Total RNA was extracted with Trizol reagent, and quality was checked on an Agilent 2100 Bioanalyzer. From cysteine to phenylalanine, the CDR3 is 12 amino acids long. This entry keeps only the CDR3 DNA: 36 bases, framed from base 1. The V and J ends are trimmed by 4 bases and 6 bases, leaving 11 bases between them. CDR1 and CDR2 are read off the germline V gene (reference sequence) as SGHKS and YYEKEE.

The V and J segments used are TRBV5-5 and TRBJ2-7, with the D gene uncertain. The source material was blood. This TCR derives from a woman aged 45-60 years with Graves' hyperthyroidism that later progressed to Graves' ophthalmopathy. The CDR3 protein is CASSHLDGEQYF. The DNA is as follows: TGTGCCAGCAGCCACCTAGATGGCGAGCAGTACTTC.